The next 6 T cell receptor beta chains were all read from a single sample in a study of T cell responses to AZD1222 COVID-19 vaccine. The assay was immunoSEQ multiplex PCR, and TCRdb's table has in-frame clones only and misses some. The sample includes over 100,000 clones, approximately 91% of them seen just once. Sequencing used peripheral blood, obtained on day 0 of AZD1222 vaccination. The receptors derive from an adult in good health.

V usage is TRBV29-1 and J usage is TRBJ2-1, with D possibly TRBD2 on 5 matching bases. V dropped 6 bases and J dropped 1 base, with 13 bases sitting between them. Germline CDR1 is SQVTM and CDR2 is ANQGSEA. This CDR3 is built from 14 residues. CDR3 loop: CSVVRVASYNEQFF. As DNA, the CDR3 is TGCAGCGTCGTCCGAGTAGCGTCCTACAATGAGCAGTTCTTC.

This clone occurred a few times. V is TRBV6-2 or TRBV6-3 and J is TRBJ2-7; a possible D gene is TRBD1 (6 bases). With 2 bases removed from V and 4 bases from J, the gap between germline ends came to 9 bases. The germline gives CDR1 MNHEY, CDR2 SVGEGT. The length of the CDR3 is 13 residues. The CDR3 here is CASSYAQGYEQYF. The DNA for the CDR3 is TGTGCCAGCAGTTACGCACAGGGATACGAGCAGTACTTC.

This chain joins TRBV10-1 and TRBJ1-2; D not resolved. Germline V gene lookup returns CDR1 WNHNN and CDR2 SYGVQD (reference sequence). V dropped 11 bases and J dropped 4 bases, with 8 bases sitting between them. This CDR3 spans 10 amino acids. CDR3 in DNA: TGCGCCCCCCCAGGCTATGGCTACACCTTC. Translated, it gives CAPPGYGYTF.

This rearrangement joins TRBV7-3 to TRBJ2-7; D call uncertain. The CDR3 is 14 amino acids. Germline V lookup: CDR1 SGHTA, CDR2 FQGTGA. Trimming left V 1 base short and J 0 bases short, with 7 bases between. The CDR3 loop is CASSLKAHSYEQYF. The CDR3 DNA follows: TGTGCCAGCAGCTTAAAAGCCCACTCCTACGAGCAGTACTTC. Supplemented by reference TRBV7-3 and TRBJ2-7, the full variable domain reads GAGVSQTPSNKVTEKGKYVELRCDPISGHTALYWYRQSLGQGPEFLIYFQGTGAADDSGLPNDRFFAVRPEGSVSTLKIQRTERGDSAVYLCASSLKAHSYEQYFGPGTRLTVT.

The chain is built from TRBV9 and TRBJ2-2; D not certain. V lost 2 bases to trimming and J lost 0 bases, with 8 bases between them. This CDR3 contains 15 residues. In germline, CDR1 is SGDLS, CDR2 YYNGEE. The CDR3 DNA is TGTGCCAGCAGCGTTTTTTCGGCGAACACCGGGGAGCTGTTTTTT. Encoded protein: CASSVFSANTGELFF.

The genes are TRBV9 and TRBJ1-5; D is unclear. Deletions cut 0 bases from V and 3 bases from J, with 7 bases between. This CDR3 is built from 14 residues. Germline V gives CDR1 SGDLS, CDR2 YYNGEE. The CDR3 protein is CASSVEPLNQPQHF. The CDR3 DNA sequence: TGTGCCAGCAGCGTAGAGCCACTCAATCAGCCCCAGCATTTT.